This paragraph covers one T cell receptor beta chain sequence. The antigen this receptor binds is unknown. There are no base qualities to consult, and no much larger clone falls within one base. This sample also contains other DNA sequences that code for the same CDR3. The donors belonged to the validation cohort of around 120 subjects, which was separate from the approximately 700-subject first cohort. The data derive from a study of cytomegalovirus exposure and HLA in healthy donors (TCRdb year 2017). About the study as a whole: The 500 to 700 repertoires of the first cohort and the roughly 110 validation repertoires were produced on the same platform, according to a later analysis. The study aimed to test whether cataloging public T cell receptors could reveal signatures of past pathogen exposure. A separate validation cohort of about 110 different subjects was used in addition to the 666-subject first cohort. High-throughput TCR immunosequencing, statistical association of individual TCRs with disease status, and machine learning were combined to predict cytomegalovirus infection status. General findings and caveats noted by the study authors: The authors suggested that the approach could potentially be extended to other disease states and immunological phenotypes. In both the original and validation cohorts, the classifier was reported to diagnose cytomegalovirus status with high specificity and sensitivity. A later analysis lacked HLA typing for the validation cohort, so it scored co-occurrence in that cohort across all 120 or so repertoires. The study listed approximately 150 TCR beta chains as associated with cytomegalovirus. A later analysis found that TCRs clustered in the first cohort also tended to co-occur in the 95 to 150 validation repertoires, with just under 95% of cluster scores above 0. Most TCR sequences were observed very rarely across donors, whereas some public TCRs were present in many individuals. A few of the identified cytomegalovirus-associated TCR beta chains were confirmed in vitro to be specific for cytomegalovirus antigens.

The library relied on the immunoSEQ multiplex PCR assay. On the authors' methods: A statistical classification framework was built for diagnosing cytomegalovirus status from the catalog of TCR beta chain sequences. In its TCRdb copy, this immuneACCESS table keeps in-frame sequences only and misses some clones. Where compared with another copy, unresolved V genes explain less than half of these, and the others have no known cause. That table furnishes V, J and clone size, whereas the DNA furnished D and trimming. This sample holds roughly 220,000 clones; over 80% were observed only once. The leading ten clones occupy 11% to 15% of the sample. There are 12 amino acids in the CDR3, from cysteine to phenylalanine inclusive. Kept here is only the CDR3 DNA, which spans 36 bases and is read in frame from base 1. Trimming takes 6 bases off V and 3 bases off J; junction bases not matched to a gene: 1. Per the germline V gene, SNHLY is the CDR1 and FYNNEI is the CDR2.

Recombination linked TRBV2 to TRBJ1-1; 7 junctional bases match TRBD1. The sequenced sample was PBMCs. This clonotype originated in a woman in her 30s in good health and CMV-seropositive. The bases read TGTGCCAGCAGCAGGGGGGACACTGAAGCTTTCTTT. Its protein reads: CASSRGDTEAFF.